One and the same sample provided the 13 T cell receptor beta chains below, sequenced in a study of blood T cell repertoires in COVID-19. Measured with immunoSEQ multiplex PCR; TCRdb has only the in-frame clones, and not every one. Among around 190,000 clones listed, 80% to 90% were seen once. The sample taken for sequencing was peripheral blood. The origin of the receptors is a human donor in a cohort sampled during active COVID-19.

The CDR3 DNA sequence: TGCGCCAGCAGTGGACAGGGGGCTCATAATTCACCCCTCCACTTT. It codes for CASSGQGAHNSPLHF. The chain has TRBV23-1 and TRBJ1-6, with 11 bases matching TRBD1. TRBV23-1 carries the ORF label, with uncertain function. J was trimmed by 5 bases and V by 5 bases; bases with no gene match: 2. This CDR3 contains 15 residues.

V is TRBV7-2 and J is TRBJ2-3; 8 bases line up with TRBD2. The CDR3 is 16 amino acids. Germline V gives CDR1 SGHTA, CDR2 FQGNSA. J lost 0 bases, V lost 1 base, and 3 bases had no gene match. CDR3 bases: TGTGCCAGCAGCTTAGTAGCGGGGCTGAGCACAGATACGCAGTATTTT. It translates to CASSLVAGLSTDTQYF.

J is TRBJ1-5 and V is TRBV30, with 9 bases matching TRBD1. Germline V gene lookup returns CDR1 GTSNPN and CDR2 SVGIG (reference sequence). V lost 2 bases and J lost 6; bases outside the gene matches: 8. The CDR3 spans 15 residues. The CDR3 region has the DNA TGTGCCTGGAGTAAGGGGACAGGGATCACTCAGCCCCAGCATTTT. Translating gives CAWSKGTGITQPQHF.

The chain is built from TRBV7-6 and TRBJ2-2, with TRBD2 identical over 9 bases. Unmatched junction bases numbered 7, after V lost 5 bases and J lost 3 bases. CDR3 size: 16 residues. The germline CDR1 and CDR2 sequences are SGHVS and FNYEAQ. CDR3 protein: CASSRRLAEDTGELFF. The CDR3 nucleotides are TGTGCCAGCAGCCGGAGACTAGCGGAAGACACCGGGGAGCTGTTTTTT. Together with reference TRBV7-6 and TRBJ2-2, the CDR3 gives the full variable domain: GAGVSQSPRYKVTKRGQDVALRCDPISGHVSLYWYRQALGQGPEFLTYFNYEAQQDKSGLPNDRFSAERPEGSISTLTIQRTEQRDSAMYRCASSRRLAEDTGELFFGEGSRLTVL.

The chain couples TRBV28 to TRBJ2-2, with 8 bases fitting TRBD1. V was pared by 3 bases and J by 13 bases, with 10 bases of the junction left unmatched. CDR1 is MDHEN and CDR2 is SYDVKM in the germline V gene. The CDR3 sequence is 14 residues long. CDR3 bases: TGTGCCAGCAGTTTGGGTCGTGGACAGGGTGGGCTGTTTTTT. Residues: CASSLGRGQGGLFF.

The rearrangement links TRBV1 to TRBJ2-1; the D call TRBD1 from the table was never checked on the DNA. TRBV1 is a documented pseudogene. The CDR3 has 16 residues. Here the CDR3 reads CTSSPRGRPSYNEQFF. For the CDR3, the DNA is TGCACCAGCAGCCCGAGGGGGAGACCCTCCTACAATGAGCAGTTCTTC.

This chain connects TRBV2 to TRBJ1-6; D is unresolved. The V gene lost 1 base and the J gene lost 7 bases, with 11 bases spanning the gap. CDR1 is SNHLY and CDR2 is FYNNEI in the germline V gene. The CDR3 contains 15 residues. CDR3: CASSEGRLLNSPLHF. CDR3 nucleotides: TGTGCCAGCAGTGAAGGCAGGCTGTTAAATTCACCCCTCCACTTT.

This rearrangement joins TRBV19 to TRBJ2-2; no clear D gene. Germline V gene data show CDR1 as LNHDA and CDR2 as SQIVND (reference sequence). V lost 0 bases and J lost 0, with 8 bases in between. CDR3 length: 16 residues. CDR3 sequence reads: CASSIDRGSNTGELFF. In nucleotides, the CDR3 is TGTGCCAGTAGTATAGACAGAGGTTCGAACACCGGGGAGCTGTTTTTT.

This clone was seen many times. The chain has TRBV6-5 and TRBJ2-7, with 12 bases that match TRBD1. With 11 bases clipped from V and 6 bases from J, the junction kept 8 bases outside the gene matches. The V gene's germline CDR1 is MNHEY and CDR2 SVGAGI. The CDR3 totals 13 residues. This CDR3 is CAAGGQGAIEQYF. CDR3 in DNA: TGTGCCGCGGGGGGACAGGGGGCGATCGAGCAGTACTTC.

This chain connects TRBV11-2 to TRBJ2-1; TRBD1 matches 9 bases. After removal of 1 base from V and 4 bases from J, the junction contained 2 bases not matched to a gene. Germline assignment: CDR1 SGHAT and CDR2 FQNNGV. The CDR3 consists of 15 residues. The CDR3 DNA reads TGTGCCAGCAGCTTAGGGGGACAGGGTTACAATGAGCAGTTCTTC. Protein product: CASSLGGQGYNEQFF.

The chain combines TRBV7-6 with TRBJ1-2; maybe TRBD1 (5 bases). There are 16 residues in the CDR3. Trimming took off 1 base at V and 0 bases at J, with 12 bases between the two ends. Germline lookup yields CDR1 SGHVS and CDR2 FNYEAQ. Here the CDR3 reads CASSLGAGPANYGYTF. In nucleotides, the CDR3 is TGTGCCAGCAGCTTAGGTGCAGGGCCGGCTAACTATGGCTACACCTTC.

This clone turned up a few times. The chain links TRBV10-2 to TRBJ1-1; D is uncertain. CDR1 is WSHSY, CDR2 SAAADI, per germline. Deletions cut 2 bases from V and 4 bases from J, with 8 bases between. The CDR3 is 13 amino acids. For the CDR3, the DNA is TGCGCCAGCAGTGAGACAGTGCGCACTGAAGCTTTCTTT. Its translation is CASSETVRTEAFF.

The rearrangement uses TRBV10-2 and TRBJ2-2, with 7 bases aligning to TRBD2. Germline loops: CDR1 WSHSY, CDR2 SAAADI. V lost 11 bases and J lost 4; bases outside the gene matches: 16. CDR3 length: 16 amino acids. In DNA, the CDR3 is TGCGCCGCGTGGGATCGGGGAGGGCCCAGCACCGGGGAGCTGTTTTTT. Residues: CAAWDRGGPSTGELFF.